The following is a TCR beta chain sequence with its context. Its antigen is unknown. This sample is part of a study of post-analysis software for immune sequencing data. On the study more broadly: Relapsing-remitting, secondary progressive and progressive-relapsing courses of multiple sclerosis were included.

Trimming removed 2 bases from V and 2 bases from J, with 6 bases in between. The CDR3 contains 13 residues. The TCR beta cDNA libraries contained unique molecular identifiers. Some 500,000 cDNA molecules were obtained from 1 to 10 million T cells. TCRdb processed the PCR reads anew with MiXCR; each CDR3 protein has one entry. Here the sample spans around 440,000 distinct CDR3 sequences, around 40% being singletons. Points from the study as a whole: TRBV segments more frequent in patients than in controls numbered a few and included TRBV5-6, TRBV5-1 and TRBV20-1. Normalized Chao1 diversity was significantly lower in multiple sclerosis patients than in controls. F-measure co-clustering was strong for batch-matched samples.

This rearrangement joins TRBV12-3 or TRBV12-4 to TRBJ2-5; D is ambiguous. Source material: blood. This TCR came from a girl between 10 and 17 years old with multiple sclerosis. Here the CDR3 reads CASSLLHQETQYF. As DNA, the CDR3 is TGTGCCAGCAGTTTATTGCATCAAGAGACCCAGTACTTC.